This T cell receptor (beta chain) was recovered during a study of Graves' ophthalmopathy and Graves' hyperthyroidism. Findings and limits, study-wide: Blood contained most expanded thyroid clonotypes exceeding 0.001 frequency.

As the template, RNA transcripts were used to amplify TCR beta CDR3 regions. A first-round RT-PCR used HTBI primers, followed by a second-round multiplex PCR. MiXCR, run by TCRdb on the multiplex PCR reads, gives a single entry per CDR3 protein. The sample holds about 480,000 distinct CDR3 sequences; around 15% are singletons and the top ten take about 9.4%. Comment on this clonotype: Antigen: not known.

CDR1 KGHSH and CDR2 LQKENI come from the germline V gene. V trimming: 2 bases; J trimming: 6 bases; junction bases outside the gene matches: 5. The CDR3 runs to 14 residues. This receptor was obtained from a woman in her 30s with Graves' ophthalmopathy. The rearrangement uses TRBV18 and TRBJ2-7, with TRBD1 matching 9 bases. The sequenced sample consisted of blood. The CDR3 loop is CASSPGTGPGEQYF. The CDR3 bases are TGTGCCAGCTCACCAGGGACAGGGCCTGGCGAGCAGTACTTC.